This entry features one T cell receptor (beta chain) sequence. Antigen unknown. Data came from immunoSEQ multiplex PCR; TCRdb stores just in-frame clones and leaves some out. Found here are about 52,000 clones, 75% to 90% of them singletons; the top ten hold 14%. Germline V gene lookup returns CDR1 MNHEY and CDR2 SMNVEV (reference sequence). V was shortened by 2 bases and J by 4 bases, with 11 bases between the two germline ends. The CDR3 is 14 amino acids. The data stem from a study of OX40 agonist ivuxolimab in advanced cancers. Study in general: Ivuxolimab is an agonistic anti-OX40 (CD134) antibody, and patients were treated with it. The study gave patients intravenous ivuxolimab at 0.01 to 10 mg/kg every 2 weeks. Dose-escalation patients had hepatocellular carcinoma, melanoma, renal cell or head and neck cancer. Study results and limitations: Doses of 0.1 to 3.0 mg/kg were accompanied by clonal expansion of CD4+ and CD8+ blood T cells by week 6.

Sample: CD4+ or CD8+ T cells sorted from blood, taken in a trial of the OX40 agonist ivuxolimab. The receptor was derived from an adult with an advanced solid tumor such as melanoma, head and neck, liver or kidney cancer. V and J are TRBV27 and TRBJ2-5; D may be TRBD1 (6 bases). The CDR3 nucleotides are TGTGCCAGCAGTTTAAGCGGCAGGGGAGAGACCCAGTACTTC. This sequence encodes CASSLSGRGETQYF.